Below, 25 T cell receptor beta chains from the same sample are listed, as sequenced in a study of shared clonotypes between healthy human individuals. Assay: immunoSEQ multiplex PCR; the TCRdb copy retains only in-frame clones and omits some. The table records about 2.3 million clones, under 95% of them present only once. Sequencing input: naive CD4+ T cells from PBMCs. Specified subset: CD45RA+ positively selected. The receptors were sampled from a man aged 18 to 29 in good health. Some clones in this sample may be carry-over from other donors' samples.

The gene calls are TRBV6-5 and TRBJ1-5; 7 nucleotides line up with TRBD1. Germline V gene sequence: CDR1 MNHEY, CDR2 SVGAGI. The length of the CDR3 is 15 residues. The V segment lost 7 bases and the J segment 0 bases; nucleotides outside the gene matches: 6. CDR3 in DNA: TGTGCCAGCAAACGACAGGGCGCTAGCAATCAGCCCCAGCATTTT. Protein product: CASKRQGASNQPQHF.

In its sample, this clone was seen once. The genes are TRBV7-2 and TRBJ2-4; tentatively, D is TRBD1 (6 bases). Looked up from germline, CDR1 is SGHTA and CDR2 is FQGNSA. Trimming pared 0 bases from V and 10 bases from J, leaving 13 bases between. The CDR3 has 14 residues. CDR3 sequence reads: CASSLAGARGIQYF. The CDR3 DNA is TGTGCCAGCAGCTTAGCGGGCGCGAGGGGGATTCAGTACTTC.

The genes are TRBV7-3 and TRBJ2-7, with 13 positions matching TRBD2. This CDR3 region has 16 residues. The junction had 6 bases not matched to a gene; V was cut back by 0 bases and J by 7 bases. The germline CDR1 and CDR2 sequences are SGHTA and FQGTGA. The DNA for the CDR3 is TGTGCCAGCAGCTTAACGGGGACTAGCGGGGTGGGGGAGCAGTACTTC. It yields the protein CASSLTGTSGVGEQYF.

The V gene is TRBV2, the J gene TRBJ2-3, with 11 bases aligning to TRBD2. V was clipped by 11 bases and J by 6 bases; unmatched bases: 13. The CDR3 spans 15 residues. The V gene's germline CDR1 is SNHLY and CDR2 FYNNEI. The CDR3 loop is CACLLAGVGGDTQYF. The CDR3 nucleotides are TGTGCCTGCCTACTAGCGGGAGTCGGGGGGGATACGCAGTATTTT. Based on the CDR3 plus reference TRBV2 and TRBJ2-3, the full variable domain is EPEVTQTPSHQVTQMGQEVILRCVPISNHLYFYWYRQILGQKVEFLVSFYNNEISEKSEIFDDQFSVERPDGSNFTLKIRSTKLEDSAMYFCACLLAGVGGDTQYFGPGTRLTVL.

The rearrangement uses TRBV6-5 and TRBJ2-3, with 7 bases that match TRBD2. The CDR3 length is 15 residues. Trimming removed 5 bases from V and 2 bases from J; junction bases left unmatched: 7. The germline V gene has CDR1 MNHEY and CDR2 SVGAGI. The CDR3 DNA is TGTGCCAGCAGTAGGGACTATGGGTCCACAGATACGCAGTATTTT. Translating gives CASSRDYGSTDTQYF.

The V gene is TRBV9, the J gene TRBJ2-1, with unresolved D. The V end was cut by 0 bases, the J end by 7 bases, with 11 bases between. Germline-derived CDR1 and CDR2 are SGDLS and YYNGEE. The CDR3 has 14 amino acids. CDR3 nucleotides: TGTGCCAGCAGCGTAGGAGACCGGAGAAATGAGCAGTTCTTC. Translated, it gives CASSVGDRRNEQFF.

Details on this clone: Other DNA variants within this sample encode the same CDR3. The J gene is TRBJ2-3, the V gene TRBV9; D call uncertain. V shed 0 bases and J shed 4 bases, with 0 bases lying between them. CDR3 length: 11 amino acids. Germline V gives CDR1 SGDLS, CDR2 YYNGEE. CDR3 coding DNA: TGTGCCAGCAGCGTAGCAGATACGCAGTATTTT. Translation: CASSVADTQYF.

V usage is TRBV28 and J usage is TRBJ1-3, with D possibly matching TRBD1 (6 bases). V lost 3 bases to trimming and J lost 3 bases, with 9 bases between them. This CDR3 has 14 amino acids. CDR1 is MDHEN, CDR2 SYDVKM, per germline. For the CDR3, the DNA is TGTGCCAGCAGTTTTTCAGGGGTTGGAAACACCATATATTTT. Residues: CASSFSGVGNTIYF.

A note on this clone: The same CDR3 also results from other DNA sequences found in this sample. The V and J genes are TRBV18 and TRBJ1-3; TRBD1 agrees at 9 bases. The V gene's germline CDR1 is KGHSH and CDR2 LQKENI. CDR3 length equals 15 residues. J lost 4 bases, V lost 3 bases, and 4 bases had no gene match. CDR3 amino acids: CASSPPGQGGNTIYF. The DNA of the CDR3 is TGTGCCAGCTCACCCCCTGGACAGGGGGGAAACACCATATATTTT.

The CDR3 sequence is CASSYRDRGPHQPQHF. The CDR3 DNA is TGTGCCAGTAGTTACCGGGACAGGGGGCCACATCAGCCCCAGCATTTT. The chain is built from TRBV19 and TRBJ1-5; TRBD1 matches at 12 bases. J gave up 5 bases and V 5 bases, and 7 bases lay outside the gene matches. The CDR3 is 16 residues long. CDR1 is LNHDA and CDR2 is SQIVND in the germline V gene (reference sequence).

This chain links TRBV30 with TRBJ1-6, with 9 bases that match TRBD1. The CDR3 sequence is 17 residues long. CDR1 is GTSNPN, CDR2 SVGIG, per germline (reference sequence). J lost 9 bases, V lost 1 base, and 13 bases had no gene match. CDR3 DNA: TGTGCCTGGAGTGCCTACCCTCCGGGACAGGGTACTTCACCCCTCCACTTT. Translation gives CAWSAYPPGQGTSPLHF.

The J gene is TRBJ2-2, the V gene TRBV6-1, with D tentatively TRBD2 (6 bases). V lost 2 bases and J 6 bases, leaving 13 bases between the germline ends. This CDR3 contains 15 residues. Looked up from germline, CDR1 is MNHNS and CDR2 is SASEGT. CDR3 nucleotide sequence: TGTGCCAGCAGTGAAAGTCAGGGAGGATCCGGGGAGCTGTTTTTT. Translated: CASSESQGGSGELFF.

This clone was seen a few times. Additional DNA sequences in this sample encode the identical CDR3. The chain joins TRBV6-5 to TRBJ2-7, with D perhaps matching TRBD2 (5 bases). Trimming cost V 0 bases and J 0 bases, with 9 bases left between them. Per the germline V gene, CDR1 is MNHEY and CDR2 is SVGAGI. This CDR3 has 15 amino acids. The CDR3 protein is CASSYSSGSSYEQYF. The CDR3 DNA sequence: TGTGCCAGCAGTTACTCGTCGGGGAGCTCCTACGAGCAGTACTTC.

V is TRBV11-2 and J is TRBJ2-7; D is possibly TRBD1 (6 bases). The CDR3 is 13 amino acids. Germline V gene sequence: CDR1 SGHAT, CDR2 FQNNGV. V was pared by 5 bases and J by 1 base, with 9 bases between. The CDR3 sequence is CASSADRSYEQYF. CDR3 nucleotide sequence: TGTGCCAGCAGCGCCGACAGGTCCTACGAGCAGTACTTC. Combining the CDR3 with reference TRBV11-2 and TRBJ2-7 gives the whole variable domain EAGVAQSPRYKIIEKRQSVAFWCNPISGHATLYWYQQILGQGPKLLIQFQNNGVVDDSQLPKDRFSAERLKGVDSTLKIQPAKLEDSAVYLCASSADRSYEQYFGPGTRLTVT.

The chain carries TRBV29-1 and TRBJ2-5; D gene unclear. Trimming removed 5 bases from V and 0 bases from J, with 16 bases in between. The CDR3 is 15 residues long. The germline V gene encodes CDR1 SQVTM and CDR2 ANQGSEA. The CDR3 nucleotides read TGCAGCGTTAAATTGGACCACTCGTACCAAGAGACCCAGTACTTC. It translates to CSVKLDHSYQETQYF.

This clone was found once. The V call is TRBV30, the J call TRBJ1-5; 10 bases agree with TRBD1. V lost 4 bases, J lost 7 bases, and 10 bases stayed unmatched. Per germline, CDR1 GTSNPN and CDR2 SVGIG (reference sequence). The CDR3 spans 15 residues. CDR3 residues: CAWTSGTGVGQPQHF. The CDR3 DNA reads TGTGCCTGGACCTCCGGGACAGGGGTAGGCCAGCCCCAGCATTTT.

This clone was observed once. The V and J genes are TRBV27 and TRBJ2-7, with 11 bases identical to TRBD2. Germline V gene sequence: CDR1 MNHEY, CDR2 SMNVEV (reference sequence). V was clipped by 5 bases and J by 0 bases; unmatched bases: 6. The CDR3 contains 16 residues. Here the CDR3 reads CASSVAGGPSSYEQYF. The CDR3 nucleotides are TGTGCCAGCAGTGTAGCGGGAGGGCCGAGCTCCTACGAGCAGTACTTC.

Of note for this clone: An end of the junction does not agree with germline; a read error may underlie this. V is TRBV19 and J is TRBJ2-1; 10 nucleotides align to TRBD2. This CDR3 is 13 amino acids long. Per the germline V gene, CDR1 is LNHDA and CDR2 is SQIVND (reference sequence). The CDR3 DNA reads as TGTGCCAGTAGTATACCCCAGGGGCTAGCGGGAGTCTTC. Protein: CASSIPQGLAGVF.

The CDR3 sequence is CASSQDHGGAPGAQHF. In nucleotides, the CDR3 is TGTGCCAGCAGCCAAGATCACGGGGGAGCGCCTGGGGCCCAGCATTTT. The V call is TRBV4-2, the J call TRBJ1-5; possibly TRBD1 for D (5 bases). The germline CDR1 and CDR2 sequences are LGHNA and YNFKEQ. This CDR3 has 16 residues. V dropped 0 bases and J dropped 11 bases, with 20 bases sitting between them.

The rearrangement links TRBV15 to TRBJ1-3; 8 bases fit TRBD1. Trimming took 8 bases from V and 4 from J; bases not matched to a gene: 7. Germline assignment: CDR1 LNHNV and CDR2 YYDKDF (reference sequence). CDR3 length: 14 residues. The CDR3 DNA reads TGTGCCACCGCTCAGGGGGCCATAGGAAACACCATATATTTT. Its translation: CATAQGAIGNTIYF.

The J gene is TRBJ2-1, the V gene TRBV5-1; 9 bases map to TRBD2. J lost 5 bases, V lost 5 bases, and 5 bases had no gene match. The CDR3 extends over 14 amino acids. Germline lookup yields CDR1 SGHRS and CDR2 YFSETQ. The CDR3 DNA is TGCGCCAGCAGGACAACTAGCGGGCACAATGAGCAGTTCTTC. It is translated as CASRTTSGHNEQFF. Filled out from reference TRBV5-1 and TRBJ2-1, the complete variable domain reads KAGVTQTPRYLIKTRGQQVTLSCSPISGHRSVSWYQQTPGQGLQFLFEYFSETQRNKGNFPGRFSGRQFSNSRSEMNVSTLELGDSALYLCASRTTSGHNEQFFGPGTRLTVL.

V and J are TRBV7-3 and TRBJ2-2; D is undetermined. The CDR3 has 15 residues. Germline assignment: CDR1 SGHTA and CDR2 FQGTGA. The germline V and J ends were trimmed by 4 bases and 5 bases, with 14 bases remaining between them. The CDR3 nucleotides are TGTGCCAGCAGCTCTGGCGGCGGCAGAACCGGGGAGCTGTTTTTT. This codes for CASSSGGGRTGELFF.

The chain joins TRBV6-6 to TRBJ2-1; TRBD1 agrees at 11 bases. Per the germline V gene, CDR1 is MNHNY and CDR2 is SVGAGI (reference sequence). Trimming cost V 5 bases and J 9 bases; bases outside gene matches: 9. The CDR3 sequence is 15 residues long. In nucleotides, the CDR3 is TGTGCCAGCAGTAAGGGGACAGGGGGGTTTCCTGAGCAGTTCTTC. Amino acid sequence: CASSKGTGGFPEQFF.

The J gene is TRBJ2-3, the V gene TRBV4-3; D call uncertain. V was cut by 4 bases and J by 6 bases, with 11 bases left in between. This CDR3 contains 13 residues. CDR1 and CDR2 from the germline V gene are LGHNA and YSLEER. The CDR3 nucleotides read TGCGCCAGCAGCCCCGCCCTGATCGATACGCAGTATTTT. Encoded protein: CASSPALIDTQYF.

The chain recombines TRBV4-1 with TRBJ1-2, with D unclear. V was pared by 4 bases and J by 4 bases, with 10 bases between. Germline CDR1 is MGHRA and CDR2 is YSYEKL. The CDR3 is 13 amino acids. The CDR3: CASSPNSGYGYTF. CDR3 coding DNA: TGCGCCAGCAGCCCTAATTCCGGCTATGGCTACACCTTC.